This record covers a single T cell receptor (beta chain). Its target is unknown. Though probably carrying unrecorded immune exposures, donors were nominally healthy at sampling. The entry originates in a study of cytomegalovirus exposure and HLA in healthy donors. The germline gives CDR1 SEHNR, CDR2 FQNEAQ (reference sequence). CDR3 length: 14 amino acids. The V gene end was trimmed by 4 bases and the J gene end by 6 bases; junction bases not matched to a gene: 7. Study results and caveats: Trimming of TCR beta V- and J-genes showed a link, identified in a later analysis, to a missense DCLRE1C variant. The study designated roughly 160 TCR beta chains cytomegalovirus-associated. CMV serostatus was the sole immune exposure information available.

This PCR relied on a set of 60 Vbeta primers and 13 Jbeta primers. Sequencing was performed with immunoSEQ multiplex PCR; in TCRdb, only in-frame clones are kept and a portion is missing. The repertoire holds 95,000 or so clones, under 90% seen once, with less than 5% in the top ten. The receptor was derived from a woman aged 70-85 years in good health and CMV-seropositive. The sequenced sample was PBMCs. The chain employs TRBV7-9 and TRBJ2-7; TRBD1 matches at 9 bases. The CDR3 sequence is CASSSGQGKVEQYF. For the CDR3, the DNA is TGTGCCAGCAGCTCCGGACAGGGGAAGGTCGAGCAGTACTTC.